This TCR beta chain was sequenced in a study of blood T cell repertoires in COVID-19. This CDR3 has 13 amino acids. Germline lookup yields CDR1 SGHRS and CDR2 YFSETQ. The ends were cut back, 3 bases at V and 1 base at J, with 7 bases in the middle. Clones were read by immunoSEQ multiplex PCR, and TCRdb kept only the in-frame ones, dropping some. The repertoire includes approximately 70,000 clones, 80% to 95% of them detected once, and approximately 14% sits in the top ten. This chain uses TRBV5-1 with TRBJ2-5; a weak D match, TRBD1 (5 bases). This receptor was obtained from a human donor with active COVID-19. The donor label of this sample is uncertain. Specimen: peripheral blood. The CDR3 is CASSSGAQETQYF. The CDR3 DNA reads TGCGCCAGCAGCTCTGGGGCCCAAGAGACCCAGTACTTC. Using reference TRBV5-1 and TRBJ2-5 for the parts outside the CDR3, the full variable domain is KAGVTQTPRYLIKTRGQQVTLSCSPISGHRSVSWYQQTPGQGLQFLFEYFSETQRNKGNFPGRFSGRQFSNSRSEMNVSTLELGDSALYLCASSSGAQETQYFGPGTRLLVL.